This T cell receptor (beta chain) derives from a study of CD8+ T cells in alopecia areata. Study results and caveats: Sequencing of scalp samples also includes resident alphabeta T cells from normal skin.

The CDR3 has 14 residues. V was clipped by 3 bases and J by 1 base, with 9 bases between them. CDR1 and CDR2 from the germline V gene are SGHKS and YYEKEE (reference sequence). Extracted from the samples, RNA was reverse transcribed into cDNA to serve as the sequencing template. TCRdb's copy holds only in-frame clones and misses some; the assay was immunoSEQ multiplex PCR. The sample yields some 180,000 clones, roughly 59% seen once. On this clone itself: Its antigen is undetermined.

The material was CD4+ T cells sorted from blood, obtained at week 0. The genes are TRBV5-5 and TRBJ2-3; D ambiguous. The clonotype comes from a human donor with alopecia areata. CDR3 sequence: CASSSEARTDTQYF. CDR3 DNA sequence: TGTGCCAGCAGCTCGGAAGCCCGCACAGATACGCAGTATTTT.